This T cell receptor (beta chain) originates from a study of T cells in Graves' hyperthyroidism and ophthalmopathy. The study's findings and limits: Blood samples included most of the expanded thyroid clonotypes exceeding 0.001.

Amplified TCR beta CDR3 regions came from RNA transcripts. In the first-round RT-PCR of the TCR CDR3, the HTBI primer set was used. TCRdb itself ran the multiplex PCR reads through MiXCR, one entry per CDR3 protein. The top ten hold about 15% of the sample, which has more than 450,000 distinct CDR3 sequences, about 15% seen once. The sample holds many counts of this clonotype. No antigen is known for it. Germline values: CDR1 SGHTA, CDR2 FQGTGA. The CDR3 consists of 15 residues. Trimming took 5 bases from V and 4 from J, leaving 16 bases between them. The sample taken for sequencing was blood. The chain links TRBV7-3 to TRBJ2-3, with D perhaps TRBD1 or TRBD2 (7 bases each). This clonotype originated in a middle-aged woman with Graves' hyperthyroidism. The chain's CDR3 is CASSQKTGRADTQYF. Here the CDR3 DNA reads TGTGCCAGCAGCCAGAAGACAGGGAGGGCAGATACGCAGTATTTT.